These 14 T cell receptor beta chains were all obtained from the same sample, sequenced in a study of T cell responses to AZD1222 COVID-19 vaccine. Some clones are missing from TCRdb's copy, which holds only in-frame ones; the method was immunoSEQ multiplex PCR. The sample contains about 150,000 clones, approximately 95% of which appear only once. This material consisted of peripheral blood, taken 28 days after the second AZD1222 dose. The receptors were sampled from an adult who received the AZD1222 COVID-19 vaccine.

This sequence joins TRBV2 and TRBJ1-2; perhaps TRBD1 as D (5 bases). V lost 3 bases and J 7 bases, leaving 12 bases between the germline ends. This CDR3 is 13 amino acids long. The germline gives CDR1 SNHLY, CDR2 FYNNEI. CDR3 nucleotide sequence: TGTGCCAGCAGTGATATCGGGGCGACTGGCTACACCTTC. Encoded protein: CASSDIGATGYTF.

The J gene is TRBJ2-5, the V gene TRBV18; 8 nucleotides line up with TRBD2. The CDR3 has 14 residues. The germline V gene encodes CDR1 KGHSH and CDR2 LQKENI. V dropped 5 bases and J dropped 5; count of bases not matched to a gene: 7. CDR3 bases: TGTGCCAGCTCAAAGAGCGGGGGTGAGGAGACCCAGTACTTC. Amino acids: CASSKSGGEETQYF.

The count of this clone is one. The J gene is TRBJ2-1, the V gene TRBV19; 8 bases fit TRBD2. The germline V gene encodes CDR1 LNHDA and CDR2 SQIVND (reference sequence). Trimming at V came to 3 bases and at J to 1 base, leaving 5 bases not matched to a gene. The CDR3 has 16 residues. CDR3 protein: CASSMDSGGSYNEQFF. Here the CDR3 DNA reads TGTGCCAGTAGTATGGATTCGGGGGGGTCCTACAATGAGCAGTTCTTC.

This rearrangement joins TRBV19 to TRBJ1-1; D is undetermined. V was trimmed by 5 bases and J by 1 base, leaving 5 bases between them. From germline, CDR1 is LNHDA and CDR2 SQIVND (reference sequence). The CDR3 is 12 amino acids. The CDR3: CASSYRNTEAFF. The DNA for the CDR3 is TGTGCCAGTAGTTATAGGAACACTGAAGCTTTCTTT.

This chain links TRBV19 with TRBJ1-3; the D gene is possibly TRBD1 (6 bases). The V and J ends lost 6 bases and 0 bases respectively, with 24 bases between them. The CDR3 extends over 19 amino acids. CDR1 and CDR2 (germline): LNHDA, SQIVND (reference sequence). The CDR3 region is CASSPFPRNRANSGNTIYF. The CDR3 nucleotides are TGTGCCAGTAGCCCTTTCCCCCGTAACAGGGCAAACTCTGGAAACACCATATATTTT.

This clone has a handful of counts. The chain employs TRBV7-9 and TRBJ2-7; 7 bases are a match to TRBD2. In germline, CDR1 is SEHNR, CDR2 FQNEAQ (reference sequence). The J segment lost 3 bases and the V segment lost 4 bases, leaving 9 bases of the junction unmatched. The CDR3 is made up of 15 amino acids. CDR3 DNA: TGTGCCAGCAGCTCGGGACGCTGGGGGGGCTACGAGCAGTACTTC. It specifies CASSSGRWGGYEQYF.

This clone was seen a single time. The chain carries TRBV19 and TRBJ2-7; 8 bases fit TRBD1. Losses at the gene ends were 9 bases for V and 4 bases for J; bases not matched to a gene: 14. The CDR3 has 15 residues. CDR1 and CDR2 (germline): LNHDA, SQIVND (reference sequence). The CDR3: CASSIRDRSGYEQYF. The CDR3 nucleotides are TGTGCCAGCTCAATCCGGGACAGGAGTGGGTACGAGCAGTACTTC.

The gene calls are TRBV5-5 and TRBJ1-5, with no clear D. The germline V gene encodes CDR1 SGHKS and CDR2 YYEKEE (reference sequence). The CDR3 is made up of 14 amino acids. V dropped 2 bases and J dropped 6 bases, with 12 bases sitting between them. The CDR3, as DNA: TGTGCCAGCAGCTTTAGTTACGCTCCTCAGCCCCAGCATTTT. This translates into CASSFSYAPQPQHF. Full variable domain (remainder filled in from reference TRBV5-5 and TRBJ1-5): DAGVTQSPTHLIKTRGQQVTLRCSPISGHKSVSWYQQVLGQGPQFIFQYYEKEERGRGNFPDRFSARQFPNYSSELNVNALLLGDSALYLCASSFSYAPQPQHFGDGTRLSIL.

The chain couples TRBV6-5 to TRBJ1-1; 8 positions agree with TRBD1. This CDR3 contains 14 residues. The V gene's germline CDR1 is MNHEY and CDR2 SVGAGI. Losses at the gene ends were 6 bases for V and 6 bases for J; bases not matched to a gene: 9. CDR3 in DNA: TGTGCCAGCAGCGCAGACAGGGGCATCGCTGAAGCTTTCTTT. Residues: CASSADRGIAEAFF.

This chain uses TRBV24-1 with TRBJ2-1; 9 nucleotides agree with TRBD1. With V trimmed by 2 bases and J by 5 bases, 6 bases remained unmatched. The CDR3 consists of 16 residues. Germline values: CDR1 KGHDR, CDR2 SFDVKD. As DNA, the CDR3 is TGTGCCACCAGTGATTCGGGACAGGGTGCGCACAATGAGCAGTTCTTC. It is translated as CATSDSGQGAHNEQFF.

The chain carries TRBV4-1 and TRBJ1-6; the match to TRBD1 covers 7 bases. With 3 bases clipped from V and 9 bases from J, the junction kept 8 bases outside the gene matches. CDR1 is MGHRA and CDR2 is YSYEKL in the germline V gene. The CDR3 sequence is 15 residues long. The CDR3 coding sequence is TGCGCCAGCAGCCAGGGCGACAGGGTCGGTTCACCCCTCCACTTT. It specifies CASSQGDRVGSPLHF.

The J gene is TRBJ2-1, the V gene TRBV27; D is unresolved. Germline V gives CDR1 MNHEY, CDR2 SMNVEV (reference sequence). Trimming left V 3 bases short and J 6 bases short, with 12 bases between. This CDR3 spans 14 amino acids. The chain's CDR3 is CASSLTLVSNEQFF. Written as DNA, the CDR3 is TGTGCCAGCAGTTTGACGCTAGTCAGCAATGAGCAGTTCTTC.

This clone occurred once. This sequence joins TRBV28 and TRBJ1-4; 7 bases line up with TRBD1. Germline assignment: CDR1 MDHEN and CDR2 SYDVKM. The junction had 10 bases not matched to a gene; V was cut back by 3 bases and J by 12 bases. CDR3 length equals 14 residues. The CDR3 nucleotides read TGTGCCAGCAGTTTTCAGGGGGGAAGTGGGGAACTGTTTTTT. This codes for CASSFQGGSGELFF. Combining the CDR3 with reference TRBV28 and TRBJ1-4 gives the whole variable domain DVKVTQSSRYLVKRTGEKVFLECVQDMDHENMFWYRQDPGLGLRLIYFSYDVKMKEKGDIPEGYSVSREKKERFSLILESASTNQTSMYLCASSFQGGSGELFFGSGTQLSVL.

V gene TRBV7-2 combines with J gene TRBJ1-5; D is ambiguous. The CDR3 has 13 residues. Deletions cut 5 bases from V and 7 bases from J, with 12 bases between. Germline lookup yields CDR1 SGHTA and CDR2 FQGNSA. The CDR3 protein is CASSLGQSQPQHF. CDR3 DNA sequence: TGTGCCAGCAGCCTTGGGCAGTCCCAGCCCCAGCATTTT.